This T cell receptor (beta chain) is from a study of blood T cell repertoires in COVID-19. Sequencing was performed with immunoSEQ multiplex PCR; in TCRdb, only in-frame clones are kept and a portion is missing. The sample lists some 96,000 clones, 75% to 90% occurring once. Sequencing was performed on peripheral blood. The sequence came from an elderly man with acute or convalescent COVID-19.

The CDR3 nucleotides are TGTGCCAGCAGCCCGACAGGGGGTTCGAAAGAGACCCAGTACTTC. Its protein product is CASSPTGGSKETQYF. This chain links TRBV7-3 with TRBJ2-5; TRBD1 agrees at 9 bases. The V gene's germline CDR1 is SGHTA and CDR2 FQGTGA. This CDR3 is built from 15 residues. The V gene end was trimmed by 5 bases and the J gene end by 3 bases; junction bases not matched to a gene: 7.